What follows are 30 T cell receptor beta chains derived from one specimen sequenced in a study of shared clonotypes between healthy human individuals. TCRdb's copy holds only in-frame clones and misses some; the assay was immunoSEQ multiplex PCR. The table lists some 2,000,000 clones, roughly 94% of them singletons, with more than 0.1% in the top ten. Specimen: naive CD4+ T cells sorted from blood. Subset: CD45RA+ positively selected. These receptor sequences come from a man younger than 35 in good health.

This chain connects TRBV7-3 to TRBJ2-7, with 8 nucleotides matching TRBD1. With 1 base clipped from V and 6 bases from J, the junction kept 8 bases outside the gene matches. The CDR3 has 15 amino acids. CDR1 and CDR2 (germline): SGHTA, FQGTGA. CDR3: CASSLSVETGAEQYF. For the CDR3, the DNA is TGTGCCAGCAGCTTAAGTGTGGAGACAGGGGCCGAGCAGTACTTC.

V gene TRBV5-6 combines with J gene TRBJ2-1, with a tentative D call TRBD2 (5 bases). The CDR3 has 17 amino acids. The germline V gene encodes CDR1 SGHDT and CDR2 YYEEEE. The V end lost 1 base, the J end lost 5 bases, and 19 bases lay between the germline ends. DNA of the CDR3: TGTGCCAGCAGCTTGTACTGGGGAGAGACTACTGACAATGAGCAGTTCTTC. It codes for CASSLYWGETTDNEQFF. The full variable domain, completed using reference TRBV5-6 and TRBJ2-1, is DAGVTQSPTHLIKTRGQQVTLRCSPKSGHDTVSWYQQALGQGPQFIFQYYEEEERQRGNFPDRFSGHQFPNYSSELNVNALLLGDSALYLCASSLYWGETTDNEQFFGPGTRLTVL.

V is TRBV5-6 and J is TRBJ1-2, with a weak D call TRBD1 (5 bases). The germline CDR1 and CDR2 sequences are SGHDT and YYEEEE. V gave up 1 base and J gave up 7 bases, with 14 bases separating them. The CDR3 runs to 14 residues. The CDR3 DNA is TGTGCCAGCAGCTTGAGTGGGGGGAGCGGTGGCTACACCTTC. It yields the protein CASSLSGGSGGYTF.

This chain joins TRBV12-5 and TRBJ1-1, with 7 bases aligning to TRBD1. V was clipped by 2 bases and J by 6 bases; unmatched bases: 15. The CDR3 loop spans 17 amino acids. Germline CDR1 reads LGHNT; CDR2 reads FRNRAP. The chain's CDR3 is CASGLTRQGGSNAEAFF. The CDR3 region has the DNA TGTGCTAGTGGTTTGACAAGACAGGGAGGTTCGAATGCTGAAGCTTTCTTT. The full variable domain, rest sourced from reference TRBV12-5 and TRBJ1-1, is DARVTQTPRHKVTEMGQEVTMRCQPILGHNTVFWYRQTMMQGLELLAYFRNRAPLDDSGMPKDRFSAEMPDATLATLKIQPSEPRDSAVYFCASGLTRQGGSNAEAFFGQGTRLTVV.

V is TRBV7-6 and J is TRBJ2-5, with D maybe TRBD1 (5 bases). Germline CDR1 and CDR2: SGHVS and FNYEAQ. The CDR3 sequence is 14 residues long. V was clipped by 2 bases and J by 4 bases, with 11 bases between them. The CDR3 DNA reads TGTGCCAGCAGCTTAAGCAGGGTAGGAGAGACCCAGTACTTC. Translating gives CASSLSRVGETQYF.

The chain uses TRBV6-5 and TRBJ2-3; TRBD2 aligns across 7 bases. CDR3 size: 15 residues. Germline lookup yields CDR1 MNHEY and CDR2 SVGAGI. V was clipped by 5 bases and J by 3 bases; unmatched bases: 8. CDR3 DNA sequence: TGTGCCAGCAGTAAGCAGACAGCGGGGACAGATACGCAGTATTTT. The encoded protein is CASSKQTAGTDTQYF.

The rearrangement joins TRBV30 to TRBJ1-4, with D possibly being TRBD1 (5 bases). CDR1 is GTSNPN and CDR2 is SVGIG in the germline V gene (reference sequence). The V end was cut by 4 bases, the J end by 4 bases, with 10 bases between. This CDR3 is built from 13 residues. As DNA, the CDR3 is TGTGCCTGGACAGGGTCGGGTAATGAAAAACTGTTTTTT. It specifies CAWTGSGNEKLFF.

The chain links TRBV4-3 to TRBJ2-1; 9 nucleotides match TRBD1. J was trimmed by 7 bases and V by 1 base; bases with no gene match: 5. The CDR3 has 15 amino acids. Germline lookup yields CDR1 LGHNA and CDR2 YSLEER. CDR3 in DNA: TGCGCCAGCAGCCAAGCTCAGGACAGGGGAAATGAGCAGTTCTTC. This codes for CASSQAQDRGNEQFF.

This chain connects TRBV11-2 to TRBJ2-7, with 12 bases lining up with TRBD2. The CDR3 has 14 residues. J gave up 4 bases and V 5 bases, and 3 bases lay outside the gene matches. Germline V CDR1 and CDR2: SGHAT, FQNNGV. The CDR3 sequence is CASSQTSGSYEQYF. In DNA, the CDR3 is TGTGCCAGCAGCCAGACTAGCGGGAGTTACGAGCAGTACTTC.

This clone came up once. In DNA form, the CDR3 reads TGTGCCAGCATTGGGCTAGCGGGGGCCGAGGAGACCCAGTACTTC. Encoded protein: CASIGLAGAEETQYF. The chain links TRBV6-5 to TRBJ2-5; 10 bases fit TRBD2. The trim removed 7 bases at V and 5 bases at J, leaving 10 bases unmatched. The germline V gene has CDR1 MNHEY and CDR2 SVGAGI. The CDR3 spans 15 residues.

This chain uses TRBV27 with TRBJ2-4; the D call may be TRBD1 or TRBD2 (5 bases each). The V end was cut by 3 bases, the J end by 0 bases, with 9 bases between. CDR1 is MNHEY and CDR2 is SMNVEV in the germline V gene (reference sequence). There are 15 residues in the CDR3. CDR3 bases: TGTGCCAGCAGTTTTGCCGGGACAGCCAAAAACATTCAGTACTTC. Its translation: CASSFAGTAKNIQYF.

Concerning this clone itself: The same CDR3 arises from other DNA sequences in this sample as well. The chain employs TRBV5-1 and TRBJ2-3, with D hard to call. CDR1 and CDR2 from the germline V gene are SGHRS and YFSETQ. Trimming pared 4 bases from V and 5 bases from J, leaving 5 bases between. This CDR3 has 11 residues. CDR3 region: CASSLEDTQYF. Written as DNA, the CDR3 is TGCGCCAGCAGCCTAGAAGATACGCAGTATTTT.

With respect to this clone: This sample also contains other DNA sequences that code for the same CDR3. The CDR3 region has the DNA TGTGCCAGCTCACAGGGGTTCCAAGAGACCCAGTACTTC. This codes for CASSQGFQETQYF. The chain couples TRBV18 to TRBJ2-5; D possibly corresponds to TRBD1 (5 bases). Germline V lookup: CDR1 KGHSH, CDR2 LQKENI. V gave up 4 bases and J gave up 1 base, with 7 bases separating them. The CDR3 totals 13 residues.

V usage is TRBV7-9 and J usage is TRBJ2-5; D unresolved. Germline values: CDR1 SEHNR, CDR2 FQNEAQ (reference sequence). The CDR3 runs to 11 residues. V was shortened by 0 bases and J by 7 bases, with 3 bases between the two germline ends. CDR3 nucleotides: TGTGCCAGCAGCTTAGCAGTGACCCAGTACTTC. This encodes CASSLAVTQYF.

The gene calls are TRBV19 and TRBJ2-7; D ambiguous. CDR1 LNHDA and CDR2 SQIVND come from the germline V gene (reference sequence). V was pared by 5 bases and J by 4 bases, with 9 bases between. This CDR3 is 12 amino acids long. Here the CDR3 DNA reads TGTGCCAGTAGTGCCCTCGGATACGAGCAGTACTTC. Its translation: CASSALGYEQYF. Full variable domain (missing parts from reference TRBV19 and TRBJ2-7): DGGITQSPKYLFRKEGQNVTLSCEQNLNHDAMYWYRQDPGQGLRLIYYSQIVNDFQKGDIAEGYSVSREKKESFPLTVTSAQKNPTAFYLCASSALGYEQYFGPGTRLTVT.

This clone was detected only once. The chain links TRBV7-9 to TRBJ2-7, with D hard to call. With 5 bases removed from V and 0 bases from J, the gap between germline ends came to 11 bases. The CDR3 has 14 residues. Germline V CDR1 and CDR2: SEHNR, FQNEAQ (reference sequence). CDR3 bases: TGTGCCAGCAGCCAAAAGGACGCCTCCTACGAGCAGTACTTC. It is translated as CASSQKDASYEQYF.

The rearrangement joins TRBV19 to TRBJ1-4; 8 bases agree with TRBD1. The junction had 5 bases not matched to a gene; V was cut back by 6 bases and J by 8 bases. The CDR3 has 13 amino acids. The V gene's germline CDR1 is LNHDA and CDR2 SQIVND (reference sequence). The CDR3 protein is CASRDRAGEKLFF. The CDR3 region has the DNA TGTGCCAGTAGGGACAGGGCTGGAGAAAAACTGTTTTTT.

The CDR3 nucleotides are TGTGCCAGCCGGGACAGGAGCAACACCGGGGAGCTGTTTTTT. Translating gives CASRDRSNTGELFF. This chain joins TRBV18 and TRBJ2-2; 8 nucleotides match TRBD1. V lost 8 bases, J lost 2 bases, and 4 bases stayed unmatched. This CDR3 is 14 amino acids long. CDR1 is KGHSH and CDR2 is LQKENI in the germline V gene.

The chain recombines TRBV5-5 with TRBJ1-2; D gene unclear. V was pared by 4 bases and J by 4 bases, with 11 bases between. CDR1 is SGHKS and CDR2 is YYEKEE in the germline V gene (reference sequence). The CDR3 is 13 amino acids. CDR3 region: CASSPGPAYGYTF. The DNA of the CDR3 is TGTGCCAGCAGCCCCGGGCCCGCCTATGGCTACACCTTC.

The V and J genes are TRBV6-6 and TRBJ1-1; D ambiguous. CDR1 is MNHNY, CDR2 SVGAGI, per germline (reference sequence). There are 11 residues in the CDR3. V was clipped by 4 bases and J by 6 bases, with 6 bases between them. The CDR3 DNA follows: TGTGCCAGCAGTTTAATTGCTGAAGCTTTCTTT. Encoded protein: CASSLIAEAFF.

The V gene is TRBV6-6, the J gene TRBJ2-2; 11 nucleotides line up with TRBD2. The CDR3 sequence is 15 residues long. V was clipped by 8 bases and J by 7 bases; unmatched bases: 9. Germline V gene sequence: CDR1 MNHNY, CDR2 SVGAGI (reference sequence). The CDR3: CASRASGGFFGELFF. The DNA of the CDR3 is TGTGCCAGCCGAGCTAGCGGGGGGTTTTTCGGGGAGCTGTTTTTT.

The chain uses TRBV7-6 and TRBJ2-1, with TRBD2 identical over 9 bases. Germline assignment: CDR1 SGHVS and CDR2 FNYEAQ. The CDR3 spans 16 residues. V trimming: 0 bases; J trimming: 10 bases; junction bases outside the gene matches: 10. The CDR3 region is CASSLALERGADEQFF. The CDR3 DNA sequence: TGTGCCAGCAGCTTAGCGCTCGAGCGGGGGGCAGACGAGCAGTTCTTC.

With regard to this clone: This CDR3 is also generated by other DNA sequences in the sample. As DNA, the CDR3 is TGCGCCAGCAGCTTGGCAGTCACAGATACGCAGTATTTT. It yields the protein CASSLAVTDTQYF. The chain combines TRBV5-1 with TRBJ2-3; D gene unclear. The germline gives CDR1 SGHRS, CDR2 YFSETQ. The CDR3 consists of 13 residues. Trimming left V 0 bases short and J 2 bases short, with 4 bases between.

CDR3 in amino acids: CAISEGRPVEAFF. The CDR3 DNA is TGTGCCATCAGTGAGGGCAGGCCGGTCGAAGCTTTCTTT. V and J are TRBV10-3 and TRBJ1-1; D is ambiguous. V lost 2 bases and J 8 bases, leaving 12 bases between the germline ends. The CDR3 runs to 13 residues. Germline V gene sequence: CDR1 ENHRY, CDR2 SYGVKD.

This clone was detected only once. Within the sample, other DNA sequences also encode this same CDR3. The V gene is TRBV9, the J gene TRBJ1-1, with no clear D. CDR3 length: 14 amino acids. Trimming removed 1 base from V and 0 bases from J, with 7 bases in between. Germline CDR1 and CDR2: SGDLS and YYNGEE. The CDR3 protein is CASSVSGLNTEAFF. The CDR3 bases are TGTGCCAGCAGCGTATCGGGCCTGAACACTGAAGCTTTCTTT. The full variable domain, its missing parts supplied by reference TRBV9 and TRBJ1-1, is DSGVTQTPKHLITATGQRVTLRCSPRSGDLSVYWYQQSLDQGLQFLIQYYNGEERAKGNILERFSAQQFPDLHSELNLSSLELGDSALYFCASSVSGLNTEAFFGQGTRLTVV.

The chain joins TRBV6-5 to TRBJ2-3; tentatively, D is TRBD1 or TRBD2 (5 bases each). The CDR3 has 15 residues. V was trimmed by 6 bases and J by 2 bases, leaving 15 bases between them. The germline CDR1 and CDR2 sequences are MNHEY and SVGAGI. CDR3 sequence reads: CASRPAGGPTDTQYF. Written as DNA, the CDR3 is TGTGCCAGCAGACCCGCTGGGGGACCCACAGATACGCAGTATTTT.

The chain is built from TRBV30 and TRBJ2-3; 8 nucleotides match TRBD2. Germline trimming cut 6 bases from V and 2 bases from J; bases unmatched to any gene: 4. This CDR3 region has 13 residues. Germline assignment: CDR1 GTSNPN and CDR2 SVGIG (reference sequence). The DNA of the CDR3 is TGTGCCTGCCTTAGCGGGATCACAGATACGCAGTATTTT. It translates to CACLSGITDTQYF. The variable domain in full, with the rest retrieved from reference TRBV30 and TRBJ2-3, is SQTIHQWPATLVQPVGSPLSLECTVEGTSNPNLYWYRQAAGRGLQLLFYSVGIGQISSEVPQNLSASRPQDRQFILSSKKLLLSDSGFYLCACLSGITDTQYFGPGTRLTVL.

The chain links TRBV11-2 to TRBJ2-5; D is possibly TRBD2 (6 bases). The CDR3 is 13 residues long. Germline loops: CDR1 SGHAT, CDR2 FQNNGV. Trimming took off 8 bases at V and 2 bases at J, with 12 bases between the two ends. The chain's CDR3 is CASGTSSQETQYF. The CDR3 coding sequence is TGTGCCAGCGGTACTAGCTCACAAGAGACCCAGTACTTC. Full variable domain (rest looked up from reference TRBV11-2 and TRBJ2-5): EAGVAQSPRYKIIEKRQSVAFWCNPISGHATLYWYQQILGQGPKLLIQFQNNGVVDDSQLPKDRFSAERLKGVDSTLKIQPAKLEDSAVYLCASGTSSQETQYFGPGTRLLVL.

The chain couples TRBV6-5 to TRBJ2-7; 13 bases match TRBD2. The CDR3 totals 15 residues. V lost 6 bases to trimming and J lost 4 bases; unmatched junction nucleotides: 6. Per germline, CDR1 MNHEY and CDR2 SVGAGI. The CDR3 is CASRQLAGGGYEQYF. CDR3 coding DNA: TGTGCCAGCAGACAACTAGCGGGAGGGGGGTACGAGCAGTACTTC.

V is TRBV10-2 and J is TRBJ2-5; 8 bases map to TRBD2. In germline, CDR1 is WSHSY, CDR2 SAAADI. V lost 6 bases and J lost 5; bases outside the gene matches: 5. This CDR3 comprises 13 residues. CDR3 sequence reads: CASRQAGAETQYF. The CDR3 DNA follows: TGCGCCAGCAGGCAAGCGGGAGCCGAGACCCAGTACTTC.